The sample holds one count of the clone carrying this T cell receptor (beta chain). Its antigen remains unidentified. This specimen comes from a study of a mutant IDH1 vaccine in newly diagnosed glioma. As for the study in general: Treated patients had a mean age of approximately 40 years and a sex split that was roughly 60% male and 37.5% female. Most had both radiotherapy and temozolomide beforehand; others had only one.

The data were produced by immunoSEQ multiplex PCR, yet TCRdb's version contains in-frame clones alone and is incomplete. This sample yields 50,000 or so clones, of which 86% are seen a single time; over 2% belongs to the top ten. General observations from the study: The study observed vaccine-induced immune responses in approximately 93% of patients.

Time point reported: baseline, week 1 (first vaccination visit). Indicated treatment: pre-vaccination baseline after standard-of-care therapy. This clonotype originated in a man between 35 and 55 years old with glioma. Source: PBMCs, taken from a glioma patient treated with radiotherapy, temozolomide or both.

DNA for the CDR3: TGTGCCAGCAGTTCCCCCCCGCGGATCTACGAGCAGTACTTC. The encoded protein is CASSSPPRIYEQYF. The rearrangement joins TRBV27 to TRBJ2-7; D unclear. Trimming left V 4 bases short and J 3 bases short, with 13 bases between. The CDR3 length is 14 residues. Germline values: CDR1 MNHEY, CDR2 SMNVEV (reference sequence).